The T cell receptor (beta chain) under discussion was sequenced for a study of T cell responses to AZD1222 COVID-19 vaccine. The method was immunoSEQ multiplex PCR; TCRdb's version includes in-frame clones alone and lacks a portion of them. The sample records about 120,000 clones, around 90% being singletons. The material was peripheral blood, obtained 28 days after the second AZD1222 dose. The clonotype was recovered from an adult who received the AZD1222 COVID-19 vaccine.

Here the CDR3 reads CASSIFAGTQNEEETQYF. In nucleotides, the CDR3 is TGTGCCAGTAGTATCTTCGCCGGGACCCAAAATGAGGAAGAGACCCAGTACTTC. The chain recombines TRBV19 with TRBJ2-5; either TRBD1 or TRBD2 may fit D (5 bases each). Germline loops: CDR1 LNHDA, CDR2 SQIVND (reference sequence). V was trimmed by 3 bases and J by 3 bases, leaving 23 bases between them. The CDR3 contains 18 residues. Using reference TRBV19 and TRBJ2-5 for the parts outside the CDR3, the full variable domain is DGGITQSPKYLFRKEGQNVTLSCEQNLNHDAMYWYRQDPGQGLRLIYYSQIVNDFQKGDIAEGYSVSREKKESFPLTVTSAQKNPTAFYLCASSIFAGTQNEEETQYFGPGTRLLVL.